The rows below give T cell receptor beta chains drawn from one sample of a study of T cells after yellow fever vaccination. TCRdb reanalysed the 5' RACE reads using MiXCR and keeps one entry per CDR3 protein. The sample gives some 320,000 distinct CDR3 sequences, under 9% of which show up once; about 3.7% is in the top ten. The source was CD4+ T cells sorted from PBMCs, collected 5 days after the yellow fever booster vaccination. Source of these receptors: a man aged 18 to 29 who received the YFV17D yellow fever vaccine. The CDR3 runs from the conserved cysteine through the conserved F or W. Only some rows state a clone size, as once, few, many or a class for expanded clones.

size | V | CDR3
many | TRBV5-1 | CASSLEGVRTNTEAFF
few | TRBV29-1 | CSSQDYQETQYF
NA | TRBV5-1 | CASSLVPSGRTYF
NA | TRBV20-1 | CSVRPAEKRQPQHF
few | TRBV28 | CASSPALVHTQYF
many | TRBV7-9 | CASTIVLTEAFF
few | TRBV7-2 | CASSEGRQQETQYF
NA | TRBV7-9 | CASSLAPSSGELFF
few | TRBV20-1 | CSADSWGRNHNEQFF
NA | TRBV20-1 | CSASLGTVNTEAFF
few | TRBV6-5 | CASSPGLYEQYF
few | TRBV4-1 | CASSQVSGGASNYGYTF
few | TRBV5-1 | CASSLTSPPTDTQYF
NA | TRBV11-2 | CASSLVGQVANSPLHF
NA | TRBV29-1 | CSVGSNSNQPQHF
few | TRBV14 | CASSQGGSSYNEQFF
many | TRBV6-2/TRBV6-3 | CASSYSPGEPATNEKLFF
few | TRBV20-1 | CSASGGSGANVLTF
few | TRBV7-3 | CASSPWLGLAGGKNTGELFF
NA | TRBV18 | CASSPSGGLDTEAFF
NA | TRBV20-1 | CSGGEGNQPQHF
NA | TRBV7-2 | CASSPYPGGDEKLFF
many | TRBV15 | CATSGGLASTDTQYF
many | TRBV4-2 | CASSQDGGENTEAFF
many | TRBV6-6 | CASSYAGAKDGYTF
NA | TRBV3-1 | CASQPSDSYNEQFF
many | TRBV9 | CASSVVGQGNEQFF
many | TRBV7-8 | CASSEGTGPFF
NA | TRBV5-4 | CASTDREGETQYF
NA | TRBV25-1 | CASSGVWGTEAFF
NA | TRBV3-1 | CASSANRDFASGELFF
few | TRBV20-1 | CSASPSGRELFF
few | TRBV12-3/TRBV12-4 | CASSPEGSATEKLFF
few | TRBV7-2 | CASSLGPPAVEQFF
NA | TRBV7-2 | CASSSTGTFTGELFF
NA | TRBV3-1 | CASSQDSVRGAFF
NA | TRBV7-9 | CASSLDRERGYTF
NA | TRBV7-2 | CASSLTPGIGELFF
NA | TRBV19 | CASSRQGALLSAEAFF
many | TRBV24-1 | CATSEVSPGSNEQFF
few | TRBV7-2 | CASRSGLAGGRGTQYF
NA | TRBV5-4 | CASSPGGARETQYF